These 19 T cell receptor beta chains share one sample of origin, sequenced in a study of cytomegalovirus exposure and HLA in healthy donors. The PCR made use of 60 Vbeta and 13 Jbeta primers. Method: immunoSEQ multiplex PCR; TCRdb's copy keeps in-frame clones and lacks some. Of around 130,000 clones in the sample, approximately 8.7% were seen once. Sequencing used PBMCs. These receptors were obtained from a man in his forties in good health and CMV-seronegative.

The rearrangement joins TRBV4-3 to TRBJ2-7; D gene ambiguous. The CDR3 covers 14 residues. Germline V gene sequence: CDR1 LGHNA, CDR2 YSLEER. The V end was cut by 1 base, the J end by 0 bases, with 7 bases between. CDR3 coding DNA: TGCGCCAGCAGCCAAGGTCGGGTCTCCTACGAGCAGTACTTC. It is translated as CASSQGRVSYEQYF.

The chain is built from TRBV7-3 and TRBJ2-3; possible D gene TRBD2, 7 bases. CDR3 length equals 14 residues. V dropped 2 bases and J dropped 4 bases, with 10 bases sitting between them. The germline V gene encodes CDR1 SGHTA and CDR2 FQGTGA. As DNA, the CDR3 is TGTGCCAGCAGCTTAGCGGGGGCGTCAGATACGCAGTATTTT. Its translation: CASSLAGASDTQYF. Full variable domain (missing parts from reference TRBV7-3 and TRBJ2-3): GAGVSQTPSNKVTEKGKYVELRCDPISGHTALYWYRQSLGQGPEFLIYFQGTGAADDSGLPNDRFFAVRPEGSVSTLKIQRTERGDSAVYLCASSLAGASDTQYFGPGTRLTVL.

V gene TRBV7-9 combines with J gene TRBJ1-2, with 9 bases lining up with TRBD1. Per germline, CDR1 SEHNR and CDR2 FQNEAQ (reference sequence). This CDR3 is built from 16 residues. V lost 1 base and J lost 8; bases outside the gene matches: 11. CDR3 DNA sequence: TGTGCCAGCAGCTTAGATGCCCGGACAGGGGACGGCGGCTACACCTTC. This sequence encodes CASSLDARTGDGGYTF.

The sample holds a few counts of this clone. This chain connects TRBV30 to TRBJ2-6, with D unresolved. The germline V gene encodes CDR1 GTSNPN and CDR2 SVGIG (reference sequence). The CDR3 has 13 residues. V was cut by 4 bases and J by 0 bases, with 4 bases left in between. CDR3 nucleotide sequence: TGTGCCTGGACTTACTCTGGGGCCAACGTCCTGACTTTC. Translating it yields CAWTYSGANVLTF. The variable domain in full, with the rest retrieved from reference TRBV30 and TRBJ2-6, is SQTIHQWPATLVQPVGSPLSLECTVEGTSNPNLYWYRQAAGRGLQLLFYSVGIGQISSEVPQNLSASRPQDRQFILSSKKLLLSDSGFYLCAWTYSGANVLTFGAGSRLTVL.

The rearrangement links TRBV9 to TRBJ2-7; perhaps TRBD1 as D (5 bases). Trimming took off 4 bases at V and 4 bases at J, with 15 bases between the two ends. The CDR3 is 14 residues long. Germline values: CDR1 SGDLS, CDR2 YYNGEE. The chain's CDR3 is CASSPGPTGYEQYF. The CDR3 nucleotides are TGTGCCAGCAGCCCCGGCCCCACAGGATACGAGCAGTACTTC.

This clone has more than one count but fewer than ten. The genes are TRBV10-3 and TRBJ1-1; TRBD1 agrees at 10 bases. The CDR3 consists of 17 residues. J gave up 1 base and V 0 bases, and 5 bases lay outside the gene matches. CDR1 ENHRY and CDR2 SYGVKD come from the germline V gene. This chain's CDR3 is CAISESTGGIGNTEAFF. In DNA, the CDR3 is TGTGCCATCAGTGAGTCGACAGGGGGCATTGGGAACACTGAAGCTTTCTTT.

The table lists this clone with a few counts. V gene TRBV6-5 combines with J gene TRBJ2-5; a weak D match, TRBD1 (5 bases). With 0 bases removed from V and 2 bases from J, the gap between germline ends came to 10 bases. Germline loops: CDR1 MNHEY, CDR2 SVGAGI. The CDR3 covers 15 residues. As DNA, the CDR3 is TGTGCCAGCAGTTACTCGGGGCCTGTACAAGAGACCCAGTACTTC. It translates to CASSYSGPVQETQYF.

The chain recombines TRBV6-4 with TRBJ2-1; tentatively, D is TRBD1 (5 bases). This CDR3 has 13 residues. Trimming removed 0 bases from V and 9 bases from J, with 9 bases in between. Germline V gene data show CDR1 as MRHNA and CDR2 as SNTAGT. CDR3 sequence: CASSDSGVGEQFF. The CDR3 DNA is TGTGCCAGCAGTGACTCAGGGGTCGGTGAGCAGTTCTTC.

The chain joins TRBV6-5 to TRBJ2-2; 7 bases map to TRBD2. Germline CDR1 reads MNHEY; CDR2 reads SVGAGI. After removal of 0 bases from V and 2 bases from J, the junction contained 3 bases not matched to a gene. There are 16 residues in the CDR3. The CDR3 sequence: CASSYSGGTNTGELFF. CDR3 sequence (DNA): TGTGCCAGCAGTTACTCCGGGGGGACCAACACCGGGGAGCTGTTTTTT.

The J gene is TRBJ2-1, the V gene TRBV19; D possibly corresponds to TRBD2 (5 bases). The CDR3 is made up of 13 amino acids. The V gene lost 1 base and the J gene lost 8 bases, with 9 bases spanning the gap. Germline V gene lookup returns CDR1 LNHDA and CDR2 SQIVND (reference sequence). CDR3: CASSIVVGDEQFF. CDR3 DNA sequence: TGTGCCAGTAGTATAGTGGTCGGGGATGAGCAGTTCTTC.

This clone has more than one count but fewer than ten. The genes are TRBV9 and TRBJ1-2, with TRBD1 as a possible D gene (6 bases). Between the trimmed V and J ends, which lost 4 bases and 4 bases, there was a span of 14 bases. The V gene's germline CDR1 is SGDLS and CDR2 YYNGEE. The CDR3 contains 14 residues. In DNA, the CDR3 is TGTGCCAGCAGCCCGCGGACAGACTCCTATGGCTACACCTTC. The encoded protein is CASSPRTDSYGYTF.

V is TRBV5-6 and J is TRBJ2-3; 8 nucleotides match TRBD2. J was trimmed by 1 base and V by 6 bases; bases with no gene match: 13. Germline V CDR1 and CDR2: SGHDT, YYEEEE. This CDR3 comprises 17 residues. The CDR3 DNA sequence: TGTGCCAGCACCATGGCCACTAGCGGAGGAGGCACAGATACGCAGTATTTT. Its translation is CASTMATSGGGTDTQYF.

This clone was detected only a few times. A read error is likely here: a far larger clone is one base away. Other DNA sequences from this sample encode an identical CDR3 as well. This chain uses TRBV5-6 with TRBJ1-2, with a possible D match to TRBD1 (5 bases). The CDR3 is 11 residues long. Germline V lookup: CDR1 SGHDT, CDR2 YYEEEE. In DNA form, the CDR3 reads TGTGCAAGCAGCCGGGGGTACGGCTACACCTTC. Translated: CASSRGYGYTF.

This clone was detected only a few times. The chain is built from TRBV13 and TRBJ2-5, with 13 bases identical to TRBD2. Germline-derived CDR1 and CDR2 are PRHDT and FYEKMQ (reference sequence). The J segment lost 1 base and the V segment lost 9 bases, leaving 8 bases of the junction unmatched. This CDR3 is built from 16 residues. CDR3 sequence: CASSGRTSGGQETQYF. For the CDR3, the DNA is TGTGCCAGTTCCGGACGGACTAGCGGGGGCCAAGAGACCCAGTACTTC.

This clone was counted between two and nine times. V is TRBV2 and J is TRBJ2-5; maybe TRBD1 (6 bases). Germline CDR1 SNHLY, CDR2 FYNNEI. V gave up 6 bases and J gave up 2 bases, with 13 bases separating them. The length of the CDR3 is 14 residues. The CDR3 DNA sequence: TGTGCCAGCAGGCCTATCCAGGGGCAAGAGACCCAGTACTTC. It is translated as CASRPIQGQETQYF.

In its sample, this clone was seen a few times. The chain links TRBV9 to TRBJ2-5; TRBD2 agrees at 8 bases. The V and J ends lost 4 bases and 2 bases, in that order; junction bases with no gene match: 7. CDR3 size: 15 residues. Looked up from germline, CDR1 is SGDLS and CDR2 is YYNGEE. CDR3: CASSLSPGGQETQYF. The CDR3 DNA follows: TGTGCCAGCAGCCTCTCTCCGGGGGGGCAAGAGACCCAGTACTTC.

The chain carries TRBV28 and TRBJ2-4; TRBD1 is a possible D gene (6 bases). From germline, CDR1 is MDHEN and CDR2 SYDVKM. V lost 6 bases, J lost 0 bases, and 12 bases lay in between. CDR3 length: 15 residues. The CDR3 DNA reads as TGTGCCAGCAGGGACAGTGCACTAGCCAAAAACATTCAGTACTTC. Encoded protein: CASRDSALAKNIQYF.

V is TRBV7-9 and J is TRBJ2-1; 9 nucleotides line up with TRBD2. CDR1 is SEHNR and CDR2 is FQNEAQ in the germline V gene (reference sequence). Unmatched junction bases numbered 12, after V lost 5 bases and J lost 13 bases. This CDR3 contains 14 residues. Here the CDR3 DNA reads TGTGCCAGCAGCACCGGGGGTAGCGGGGGCCGACAGTTCTTC. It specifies CASSTGGSGGRQFF.

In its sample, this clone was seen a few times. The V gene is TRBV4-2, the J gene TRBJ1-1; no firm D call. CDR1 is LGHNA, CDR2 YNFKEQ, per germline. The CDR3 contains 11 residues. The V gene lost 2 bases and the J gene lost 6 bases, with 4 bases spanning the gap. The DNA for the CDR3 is TGTGCCAGCAGCCAATCGGCTGAAGCTTTCTTT. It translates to CASSQSAEAFF.